This T cell receptor beta chain was identified during a study of blood T cell repertoires in COVID-19. This CDR3 has 18 amino acids. CDR1 and CDR2 (germline): LGHDT, YNNKEL (reference sequence). V lost 1 base and J 0 bases, leaving 18 bases between the germline ends. Only in-frame clones appear in the TCRdb table, and some are missing; sequencing was by immunoSEQ multiplex PCR. Of around 220,000 clones listed, 80% to 90% are singletons. In terms of age and location, participants ranged from roughly 18 to 95 years and lived in approximately 26 US areas. Categorization into cohorts depended on clinical history that participants reported.

The sequence derives from a woman in her 50s with acute COVID-19. The gene calls are TRBV3-1 (or the pseudogene TRBV3-2) and TRBJ2-5; tentative D call: TRBD2 (5 bases). Sequencing used PBMCs or T cells enriched from blood (not recorded which). Here the CDR3 reads CASSQVARSTGYQETQYF. The CDR3 nucleotides are TGTGCCAGCAGCCAAGTAGCCAGATCAACGGGGTACCAAGAGACCCAGTACTTC.